One and the same sample provided the 9 T cell receptor beta chains below, sequenced in a study of T cell changes during pregnancy in multiple sclerosis. Assay: immunoSEQ multiplex PCR; the TCRdb copy retains only in-frame clones and omits some. The sample carries approximately 59,000 clones, about 90% recorded once. Material: peripheral blood, obtained in the third trimester of pregnancy. All receptors come from a female donor in good health, enrolled as a control in a pregnancy study.

The rearrangement uses TRBV9 and TRBJ2-7; weak D call: TRBD1 (6 bases). Germline CDR1 reads SGDLS; CDR2 reads YYNGEE. V lost 0 bases and J lost 3, with 16 bases in between. There are 16 residues in the CDR3. CDR3 nucleotides: TGTGCCAGCAGCGTAGATTACAGGGCCCTAATCTACGAGCAGTACTTC. Translated, it gives CASSVDYRALIYEQYF.

A single count supports this clone. The CDR3 region has the DNA TGTGCCAGCAGCGGTCGGGTGAACACCGGGGAGCTGTTTTTT. Its translation is CASSGRVNTGELFF. The V gene is TRBV5-4, the J gene TRBJ2-2; the D is unclear. The germline V gene has CDR1 SGHNT and CDR2 YYREEE (reference sequence). This CDR3 is built from 14 residues. V was cut by 4 bases and J by 1 base, with 8 bases left in between.

This clone has only a few counts. CDR3 coding DNA: TGTGCCAGCAGTCCGGGACAGCTTCATGAGCAGTTCTTC. It yields the protein CASSPGQLHEQFF. This sequence joins TRBV7-3 and TRBJ2-1, with TRBD1 matching 7 bases. J lost 8 bases, V lost 6 bases, and 7 bases had no gene match. The germline V gene encodes CDR1 SGHTA and CDR2 FQGTGA. The CDR3 is made up of 13 amino acids.

This rearrangement joins TRBV5-4 to TRBJ2-6; 8 bases line up with TRBD2. The CDR3 covers 16 residues. Germline CDR1 reads SGHNT; CDR2 reads YYREEE (reference sequence). Trimming cost V 4 bases and J 3 bases; bases outside gene matches: 6. CDR3 protein: CASSPGGARGANVLTF. In DNA form, the CDR3 reads TGTGCCAGCAGCCCGGGAGGGGCGCGTGGGGCCAACGTCCTGACTTTC.

The J gene is TRBJ2-6, the V gene TRBV2, with 7 nucleotides matching TRBD1. The germline V gene has CDR1 SNHLY and CDR2 FYNNEI. There are 14 residues in the CDR3. The V segment lost 7 bases and the J segment 1 base; nucleotides outside the gene matches: 1. Written as DNA, the CDR3 is TGTGCCAGCACAGGGGGATCTGGGGCCAACGTCCTGACTTTC. Protein: CASTGGSGANVLTF.

The chain recombines TRBV4-2 with TRBJ2-3; D not certain. The germline CDR1 and CDR2 sequences are LGHNA and YNFKEQ. The CDR3 contains 15 residues. V was cut by 1 base and J by 0 bases, with 8 bases left in between. As DNA, the CDR3 is TGTGCCAGCAGCCAAGGTTCTACTAGCACAGATACGCAGTATTTT. Translation: CASSQGSTSTDTQYF.

The V gene is TRBV7-9, the J gene TRBJ2-2, with D possibly being TRBD2 (6 bases). Between the trimmed V and J ends, which lost 8 bases and 1 base, there was a span of 11 bases. The CDR3 spans 14 residues. From germline, CDR1 is SEHNR and CDR2 FQNEAQ (reference sequence). The CDR3, as DNA: TGTGCCAGCGAGAAGGAGGGGAACACCGGGGAGCTGTTTTTT. It encodes CASEKEGNTGELFF.

A single count supports this clone. The chain is built from TRBV2 and TRBJ2-1; 10 bases line up with TRBD1. The V gene end was trimmed by 8 bases and the J gene end by 6 bases; junction bases not matched to a gene: 10. CDR3 length: 15 residues. Germline lookup yields CDR1 SNHLY and CDR2 FYNNEI. CDR3: CASLEAGQGFNEQFF. The CDR3 nucleotides read TGTGCCAGCCTCGAGGCGGGACAGGGGTTCAATGAGCAGTTCTTC.

Comment on this clone: Compared with germline, one end of the junction differs, possibly owing to a read error. The chain recombines TRBV7-7 with TRBJ2-5; 10 bases are a match to TRBD1. The germline CDR1 and CDR2 sequences are SSHAT and FNYEAQ (reference sequence). The CDR3 sequence is 14 residues long. The CDR3 is CASSLAGQGETQYF. Here the CDR3 DNA reads TGTGCTAGCAGCTTAGCGGGACAGGGGGAGACCCAGTACTTC. Supplemented by reference TRBV7-7 and TRBJ2-5, the full variable domain reads GAGVSQSPRYKVTKRGQDVTLRCDPISSHATLYWYQQALGQGPEFLTYFNYEAQPDKSGLPSDRFSAERPEGSISTLTIQRTEQRDSAMYRCASSLAGQGETQYFGPGTRLLVL.